This entry describes one T cell receptor (beta chain). Its antigen remains unknown. This specimen belongs to a study of T cell responses to AZD1222 COVID-19 vaccine. The CDR3 is 13 residues long. Germline-derived CDR1 and CDR2 are ENHRY and SYGVKD. With 7 bases removed from V and 4 bases from J, the gap between germline ends came to 14 bases. Generated by immunoSEQ multiplex PCR, the TCRdb table keeps only in-frame clones and is missing some. This sample has roughly 130,000 clones, with roughly 87% found just once. Study-level results: Spike was spanned by vaccine-associated CD4 TCRs, with dominance at 160-218 and 743-854.

The chain combines TRBV10-3 with TRBJ2-7; D perhaps matches TRBD1 (6 bases). Specimen: peripheral blood, collected on day 0 of AZD1222 vaccination. The TCR comes from an adult in good health. In DNA, the CDR3 is TGTGCCATCAAATCAGGGGACGATTACGAGCAGTACTTC. Amino acids: CAIKSGDDYEQYF.